The source of this T cell receptor beta chain is a study of T cell repertoires in cytomegalovirus infection (dated by TCRdb to between 2018 and 2020). Concerning the study at large: Alongside well-studied HLA-B-restricted epitopes, the peptide stimulations were aimed at recently identified HLA-C-restricted CMV epitopes, whose presentation resists viral immunomodulation. Donor HLA type was relevant to the analysis, because carriage of CMV infection together with the matching HLA type was indicated by public TCR beta signatures.

TCRdb lists the instrument as Illumina HiSeq 1500. TCRdb reanalyzed the raw reads on its own, using fastp at Q25 for trimming and MiXCR for clone calling, and kept in-frame beta chains. Rows with a matching CDR3 protein are joined into one entry that keeps the most common DNA and genes. This sample gives fewer than 900,000 distinct CDR3 sequences in total; 25% to 35% of them show up just once. The ten largest clones take up under 15% of the sample. V and J are trimmed by 4 bases and 6 bases, and the gene matches miss 8 bases of the junction. The germline V gene (reference sequence) provides CDR1 SEHNR and CDR2 FQNEAQ. From cysteine to phenylalanine, the CDR3 is 14 amino acids long. Only the CDR3 portion is preserved as DNA: 42 bases, with reading frame beginning at the first base. Findings and caveats that apply to the study as a whole: The ex vivo response was dominated by HLA-C-restricted CMV-specific TCR beta clonotypes, which also provided the single most frequent clonotype in two of eight donors. Cumulative frequency of public TCR beta family members discriminated carriers of CMV infection plus the relevant HLA type in this cohort and an independent approximately 370-donor cohort.

With respect to this clonotype: Its antigen target is currently unknown. Base-call qualities are not available, and no considerably larger clone is one nucleotide away.

According to the study, the label for this sample's treatment or condition signals: in vitro stimulation with specific CMV peptide epitopes to enrich CMV-specific T cells. Sequencing was performed on cultured CD8+ T cells from PBMCs, taken from culture after CMV antigen stimulation. The source is a human donor in good health (CMV status not recorded). Some clones in this sample may be carry-over from other donors' samples. The sequence is built from TRBV7-9 and TRBJ1-1, with 7 bases in between that match TRBD1. The CDR3 amino acid sequence is: CASSSPDRPAEAFF. The bases are TGTGCCAGCAGCTCTCCGGACAGGCCGGCTGAAGCTTTCTTT.